This passage covers 12 T cell receptor beta chains from one sample sequenced in a study of blood T cell repertoires in COVID-19 (dated by TCRdb to 2019 to 2021). Receptor libraries were prepared by the immunoSEQ multiplex PCR assay. Here the immuneACCESS table is served through TCRdb, limited to in-frame sequences with V and J called. Missing clones are a known gap in these copies; in checked studies unresolved V genes cover under half, and the rest lacks a known reason. The sample data list around 62,000 clones, and 75% to 85% of these were observed just once. The ten largest clones represent 20% to 25% of the sample. Material: peripheral blood. The receptors were gathered from a man aged 50 or older with acute or convalescent COVID-19.

The rearrangement joins TRBV28 to TRBJ2-7; unclear D gene. The CDR3 has 14 amino acids. Trimming shortened V by 4 bases and J by 4 bases, and 14 bases separated the two germline ends. The germline gives CDR1 MDHEN, CDR2 SYDVKM. CDR3 nucleotide sequence: TGTGCCAGCAGTTCTCCTAGATTGGTGTACGAGCAGTACTTC. Protein product: CASSSPRLVYEQYF.

The gene calls are TRBV13 and TRBJ2-1; TRBD2 matches at 11 bases. Per the germline V gene, CDR1 is PRHDT and CDR2 is FYEKMQ (reference sequence). The CDR3 is 15 residues long. The trim removed 6 bases at V and 7 bases at J, leaving 8 bases unmatched. The CDR3 bases are TGTGCCAGCAGTCGGACTAGCGGGTCTGGTAATGAGCAGTTCTTC. Its translation is CASSRTSGSGNEQFF.

The gene calls are TRBV13 and TRBJ2-5; TRBD1 matches at 7 bases. This CDR3 spans 15 amino acids. Germline V gene sequence: CDR1 PRHDT, CDR2 FYEKMQ (reference sequence). V was clipped by 6 bases and J by 4 bases; unmatched bases: 11. In DNA form, the CDR3 reads TGTGCCAGCAGTTCCAGGGGTCCAGGGGGAGAGACCCAGTACTTC. As protein: CASSSRGPGGETQYF.

DNA of the CDR3: TGTGCCAGCAGTTATAACAGCCAAGAGACCCAGTACTTC. Residues: CASSYNSQETQYF. This chain connects TRBV6-5 to TRBJ2-5; D is unresolved. The CDR3 covers 13 residues. Deletions cut 3 bases from V and 1 base from J, with 6 bases between. From germline, CDR1 is MNHEY and CDR2 SVGAGI.

This CDR3 reads CASNPSGFGTQYF. The CDR3 bases are TGTGCCAGCAATCCATCGGGGTTCGGGACCCAGTACTTC. The chain employs TRBV9 and TRBJ2-5, with D possibly TRBD2 on 5 matching bases. The CDR3 is made up of 13 amino acids. From germline, CDR1 is SGDLS and CDR2 YYNGEE. V was clipped by 6 bases and J by 7 bases, with 16 bases between them.

The gene calls are TRBV6-1 and TRBJ1-5, with 8 nucleotides matching TRBD1. V lost 0 bases, J lost 6 bases, and 7 bases stayed unmatched. This CDR3 spans 16 amino acids. Germline V CDR1 and CDR2: MNHNS, SASEGT. The CDR3 is CASSEAQGAAGQPQHF. DNA for the CDR3: TGTGCCAGCAGTGAAGCGCAGGGGGCGGCGGGTCAGCCCCAGCATTTT.

This clone was seen ten or more times. Other nucleotide sequences in the sample specify the same CDR3. The gene calls are TRBV24-1 and TRBJ2-2; 8 bases are a match to TRBD1. With V trimmed by 9 bases and J by 6 bases, 2 bases remained unmatched. The CDR3 has 12 residues. CDR1 and CDR2 from the germline V gene are KGHDR and SFDVKD. CDR3: CATSTGAGELFF. The CDR3 nucleotides are TGTGCCACCTCGACAGGGGCCGGGGAGCTGTTTTTT.

This clone turned up a few times. V usage is TRBV7-2 and J usage is TRBJ1-6; D call uncertain. V was clipped by 2 bases and J by 7 bases, with 18 bases between them. Germline V gene sequence: CDR1 SGHTA, CDR2 FQGNSA. This CDR3 comprises 17 residues. Written as DNA, the CDR3 is TGTGCCAGCAGCTTATCGGTCTGGGCAGCGGCAAATTCACCCCTCCACTTT. Translating gives CASSLSVWAAANSPLHF.

This clone has at least ten counts. V is TRBV20-1 and J is TRBJ1-1, with 8 nucleotides matching TRBD1. Germline assignment: CDR1 DFQATT and CDR2 SNEGSKA (reference sequence). J gave up 6 bases and V 3 bases, and 12 bases lay outside the gene matches. The CDR3 has 15 amino acids. The CDR3 reads CSASPHRGSESEAFF. CDR3 bases: TGCAGTGCTAGTCCCCACAGGGGGAGTGAGTCTGAAGCTTTCTTT.

The sample holds one count of this clone. The chain employs TRBV6-5 and TRBJ1-5, with 12 positions matching TRBD1. V trimming: 4 bases; J trimming: 5 bases; junction bases outside the gene matches: 6. The CDR3 runs to 16 residues. Germline V CDR1 and CDR2: MNHEY, SVGAGI. As DNA, the CDR3 is TGTGCCAGCAGTTGGGGACAGGGGGCGGGGGATCAGCCCCAGCATTTT. Protein sequence: CASSWGQGAGDQPQHF.

This clone has just one count. J is TRBJ1-5 and V is TRBV27; 7 bases are shared with TRBD1. This CDR3 is 15 amino acids long. Trimming at V came to 3 bases and at J to 5 bases, leaving 7 bases not matched to a gene. Germline-derived CDR1 and CDR2 are MNHEY and SMNVEV (reference sequence). The CDR3 region is CASSFLGQEDQPQHF. Written as DNA, the CDR3 is TGTGCCAGCAGTTTCCTCGGACAGGAGGATCAGCCCCAGCATTTT.

The V call is TRBV19, the J call TRBJ1-1; TRBD1 is a possible D gene (6 bases). Per the germline V gene, CDR1 is LNHDA and CDR2 is SQIVND (reference sequence). CDR3 length equals 15 residues. V was pared by 1 base and J by 1 base, with 10 bases between. The CDR3 region is CASSIAGGRNTEAFF. The CDR3 coding sequence is TGTGCCAGTAGTATAGCGGGGGGCAGGAACACTGAAGCTTTCTTT.